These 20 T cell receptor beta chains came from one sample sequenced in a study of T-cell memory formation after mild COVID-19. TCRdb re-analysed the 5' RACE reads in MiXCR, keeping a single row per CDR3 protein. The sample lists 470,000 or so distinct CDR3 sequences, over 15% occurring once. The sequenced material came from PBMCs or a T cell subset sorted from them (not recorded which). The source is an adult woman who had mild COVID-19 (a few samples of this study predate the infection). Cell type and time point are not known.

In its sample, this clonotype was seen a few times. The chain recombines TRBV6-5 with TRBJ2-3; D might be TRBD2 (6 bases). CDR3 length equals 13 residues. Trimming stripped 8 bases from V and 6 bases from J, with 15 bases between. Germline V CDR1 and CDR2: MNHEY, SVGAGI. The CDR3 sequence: CASLATKGDTQYF. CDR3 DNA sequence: TGTGCCAGCCTAGCGACCAAAGGGGATACGCAGTATTTT.

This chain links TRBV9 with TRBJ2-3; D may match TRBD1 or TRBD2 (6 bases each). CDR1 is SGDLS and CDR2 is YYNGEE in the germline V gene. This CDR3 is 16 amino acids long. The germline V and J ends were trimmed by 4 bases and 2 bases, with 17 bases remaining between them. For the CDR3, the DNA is TGTGCCAGCAGCCCCCTTGAGGGGGGATTCACAGATACGCAGTATTTT. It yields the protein CASSPLEGGFTDTQYF.

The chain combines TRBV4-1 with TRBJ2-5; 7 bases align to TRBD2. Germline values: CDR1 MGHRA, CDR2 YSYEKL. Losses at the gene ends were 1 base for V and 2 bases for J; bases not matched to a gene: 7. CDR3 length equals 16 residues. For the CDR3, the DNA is TGCGCCAGCAGCCAAGGGTCTAGCGGAGTACAAGAGACCCAGTACTTC. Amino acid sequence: CASSQGSSGVQETQYF.

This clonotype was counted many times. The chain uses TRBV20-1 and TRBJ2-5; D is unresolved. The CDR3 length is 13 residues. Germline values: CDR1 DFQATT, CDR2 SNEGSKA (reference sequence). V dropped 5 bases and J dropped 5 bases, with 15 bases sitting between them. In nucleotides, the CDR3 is TGCAGTGCTCCTGGGTCCGGACGGGAGACCCAGTACTTC. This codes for CSAPGSGRETQYF.

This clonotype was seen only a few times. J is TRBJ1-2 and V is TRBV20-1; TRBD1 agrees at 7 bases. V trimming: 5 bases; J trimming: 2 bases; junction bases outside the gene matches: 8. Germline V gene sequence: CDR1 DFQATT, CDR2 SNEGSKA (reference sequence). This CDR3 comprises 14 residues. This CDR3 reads CSAPTGTVNYGYTF. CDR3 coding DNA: TGCAGTGCTCCGACCGGGACAGTAAACTATGGCTACACCTTC.

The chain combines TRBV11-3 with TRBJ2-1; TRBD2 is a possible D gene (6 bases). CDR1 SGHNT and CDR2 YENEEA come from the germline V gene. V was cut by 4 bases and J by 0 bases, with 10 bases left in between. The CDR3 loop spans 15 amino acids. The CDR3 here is CASSSRGASYNEQFF. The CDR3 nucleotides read TGTGCCAGCAGCTCCCGCGGGGCCTCCTACAATGAGCAGTTCTTC.

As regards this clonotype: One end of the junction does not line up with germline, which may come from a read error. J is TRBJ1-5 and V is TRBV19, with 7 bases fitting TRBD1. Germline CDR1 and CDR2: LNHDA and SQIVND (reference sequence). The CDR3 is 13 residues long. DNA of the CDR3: TGTGCCAGTAGTAAGGGGGCCAGCCAGCCACAGCATTTT. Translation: CASSKGASQPQHF.

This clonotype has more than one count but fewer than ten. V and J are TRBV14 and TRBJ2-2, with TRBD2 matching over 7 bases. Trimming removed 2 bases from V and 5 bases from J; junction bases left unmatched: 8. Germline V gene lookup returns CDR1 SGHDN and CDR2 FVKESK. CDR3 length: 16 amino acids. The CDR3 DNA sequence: TGTGCCAGCAGCCAAATGGGAGGGAGTTATACCGGGGAGCTGTTTTTT. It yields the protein CASSQMGGSYTGELFF.

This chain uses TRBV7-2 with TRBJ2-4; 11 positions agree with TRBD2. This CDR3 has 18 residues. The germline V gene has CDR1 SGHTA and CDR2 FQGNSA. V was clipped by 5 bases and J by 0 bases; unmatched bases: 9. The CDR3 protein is CASSVVLAGGIAKNIQYF. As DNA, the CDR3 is TGTGCCAGCAGCGTCGTGTTAGCGGGGGGGATAGCCAAAAACATTCAGTACTTC.

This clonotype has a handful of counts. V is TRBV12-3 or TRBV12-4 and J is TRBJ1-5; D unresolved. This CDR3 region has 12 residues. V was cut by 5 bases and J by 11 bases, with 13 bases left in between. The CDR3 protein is CASSQDEATQHF. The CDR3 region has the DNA TGTGCCAGCAGTCAGGACGAAGCCACCCAGCATTTT.

Here the CDR3 reads CASSSTVSSYEQYF. The CDR3 DNA reads as TGTGCCAGCAGCTCGACAGTGAGCTCCTACGAGCAGTACTTC. J is TRBJ2-7 and V is TRBV12-3 or TRBV12-4; D is possibly TRBD1 (5 bases). With 6 bases removed from V and 0 bases from J, the gap between germline ends came to 12 bases. The CDR3 spans 14 residues.

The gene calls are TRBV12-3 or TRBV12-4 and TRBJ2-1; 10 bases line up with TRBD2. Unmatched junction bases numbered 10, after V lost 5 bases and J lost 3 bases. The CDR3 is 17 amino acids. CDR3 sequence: CASSGEKRGGLYNEQFF. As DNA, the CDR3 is TGTGCCAGCAGTGGGGAAAAGCGGGGGGGCCTCTACAATGAGCAGTTCTTC.

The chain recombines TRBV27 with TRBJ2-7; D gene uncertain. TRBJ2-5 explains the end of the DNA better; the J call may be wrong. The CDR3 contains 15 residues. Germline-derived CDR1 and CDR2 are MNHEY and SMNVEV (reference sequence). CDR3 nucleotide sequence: TGTGCCAGCAGTTTATCCCCGGAGCACCAAGAGACCCAGTACTTC. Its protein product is CASSLSPEHQETQYF.

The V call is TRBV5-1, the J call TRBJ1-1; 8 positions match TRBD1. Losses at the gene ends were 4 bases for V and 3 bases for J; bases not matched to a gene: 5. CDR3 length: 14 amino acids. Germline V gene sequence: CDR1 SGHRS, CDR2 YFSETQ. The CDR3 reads CASSPPRGHTEAFF. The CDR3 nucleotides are TGCGCCAGCAGCCCCCCCAGGGGGCACACTGAAGCTTTCTTT.

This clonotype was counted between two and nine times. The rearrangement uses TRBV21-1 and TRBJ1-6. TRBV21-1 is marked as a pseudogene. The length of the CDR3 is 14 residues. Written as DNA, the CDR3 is TGTGCCAGCAGCAAAGGTGGCGATAATTCACCCCTCCACTTT. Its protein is CASSKGGDNSPLHF.

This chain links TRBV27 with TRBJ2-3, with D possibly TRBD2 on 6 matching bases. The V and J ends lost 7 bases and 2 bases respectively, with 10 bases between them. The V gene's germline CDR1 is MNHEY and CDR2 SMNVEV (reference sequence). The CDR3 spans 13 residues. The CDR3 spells CASTSAHTDTQYF. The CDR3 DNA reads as TGTGCCAGCACTAGCGCGCACACAGATACGCAGTATTTT.

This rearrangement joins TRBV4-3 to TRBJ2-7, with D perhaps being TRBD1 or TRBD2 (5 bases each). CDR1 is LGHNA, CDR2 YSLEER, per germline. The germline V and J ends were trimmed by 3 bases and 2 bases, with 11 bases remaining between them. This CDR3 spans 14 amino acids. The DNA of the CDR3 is TGCGCCAGCAGCCAGTATGGGGGAGCCTACGAGCAGTACTTC. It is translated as CASSQYGGAYEQYF.

CDR3 amino acids: CASSLDRGGYGDEQFF. Written as DNA, the CDR3 is TGTGCCAGCAGCTTAGACCGGGGGGGCTATGGGGATGAGCAGTTCTTC. The chain is built from TRBV7-9 and TRBJ2-1, with 8 bases fitting TRBD2. This CDR3 is 16 amino acids long. The ends lost 1 base at V and 8 bases at J; junction bases unmatched: 10. CDR1 and CDR2 (germline): SEHNR, FQNEAQ (reference sequence).

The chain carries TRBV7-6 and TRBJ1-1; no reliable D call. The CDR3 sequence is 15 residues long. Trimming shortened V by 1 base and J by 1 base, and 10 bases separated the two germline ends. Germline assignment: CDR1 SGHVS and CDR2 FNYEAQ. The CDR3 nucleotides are TGTGCCAGCAGCTTAGAAGGAGTCCCGAACACTGAAGCTTTCTTT. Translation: CASSLEGVPNTEAFF.

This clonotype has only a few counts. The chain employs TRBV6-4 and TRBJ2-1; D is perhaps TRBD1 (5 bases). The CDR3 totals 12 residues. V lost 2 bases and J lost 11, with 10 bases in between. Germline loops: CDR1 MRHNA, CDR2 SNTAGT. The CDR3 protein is CASSDRTNKQFF. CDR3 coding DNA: TGTGCCAGCAGTGACCGGACAAATAAGCAGTTCTTC.